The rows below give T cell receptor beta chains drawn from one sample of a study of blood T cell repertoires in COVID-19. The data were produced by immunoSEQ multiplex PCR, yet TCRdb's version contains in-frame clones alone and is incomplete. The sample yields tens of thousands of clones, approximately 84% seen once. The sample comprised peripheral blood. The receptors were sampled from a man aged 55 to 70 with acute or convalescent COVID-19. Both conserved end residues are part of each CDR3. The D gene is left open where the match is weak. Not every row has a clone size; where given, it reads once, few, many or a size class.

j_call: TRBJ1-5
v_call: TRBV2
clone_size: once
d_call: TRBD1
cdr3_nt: TGTGCCAGCACGATGCAACAGGGGTATCAGCCCCAGCATTTT
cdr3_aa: CASTMQQGYQPQHF

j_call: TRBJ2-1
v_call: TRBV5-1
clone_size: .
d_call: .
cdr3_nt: TGCGCCAGCAGCTTGGCCGAGGAAACAAACTCCTACAATGAGCAGTTCTTC
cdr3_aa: CASSLAEETNSYNEQFF

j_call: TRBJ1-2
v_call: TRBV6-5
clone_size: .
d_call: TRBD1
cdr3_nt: TGTGCCAGCAGTACCGGGACAGGGATTAACTATGGCTACACCTTC
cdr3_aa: CASSTGTGINYGYTF

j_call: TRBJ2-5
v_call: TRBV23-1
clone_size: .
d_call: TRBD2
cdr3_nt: TGCGCCAGCACCCCCCCGGGTAGCGGGGGGTTTGAGACCCAGTACTTC
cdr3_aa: CASTPPGSGGFETQYF

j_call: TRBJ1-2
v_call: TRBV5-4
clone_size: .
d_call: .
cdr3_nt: TGTGCCAGCAGCGAGGGGGGGGCAGGCGTCTATGGCTACACCTTC
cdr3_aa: CASSEGGAGVYGYTF

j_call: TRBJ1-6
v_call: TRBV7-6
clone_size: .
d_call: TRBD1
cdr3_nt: TGTGCCAGCAGCTTAATTAGTCAGGGGGGCTCACCCCTCCACTTT
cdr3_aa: CASSLISQGGSPLHF

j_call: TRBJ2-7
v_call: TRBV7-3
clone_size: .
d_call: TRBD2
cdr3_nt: TGTGCCAGCAGCAGAGGACTAGCTTTGATCCACGAGCAGTACTTC
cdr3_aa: CASSRGLALIHEQYF

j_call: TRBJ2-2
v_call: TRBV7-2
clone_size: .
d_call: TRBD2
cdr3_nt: TGTGCCAGCAGCTCCGGGACTAGCGGGGTCACCGGGGAGCTGTTTTTT
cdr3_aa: CASSSGTSGVTGELFF

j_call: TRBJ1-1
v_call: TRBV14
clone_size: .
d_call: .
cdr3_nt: TGTGCCAGCAGCCGGGCCCGGAGGGGCACTGAAGCTTTCTTT
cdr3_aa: CASSRARRGTEAFF

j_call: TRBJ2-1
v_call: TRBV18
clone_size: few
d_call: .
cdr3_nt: TGTGCCAGCTCAACCGACAGGTTAAATGAGCAGTTCTTC
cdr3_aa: CASSTDRLNEQFF

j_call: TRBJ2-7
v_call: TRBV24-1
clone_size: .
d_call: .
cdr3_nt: TGTGCCACCAGTGACGGGGACTCCCCCTACGAGCAGTACTTC
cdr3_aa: CATSDGDSPYEQYF

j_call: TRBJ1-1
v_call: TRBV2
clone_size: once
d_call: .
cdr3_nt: TGTGCCATCACGGATCAGGCCAGAGCTTTCTTT
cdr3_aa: CAITDQARAFF

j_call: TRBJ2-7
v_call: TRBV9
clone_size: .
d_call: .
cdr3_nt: TGTGCCAGCAGCGTAGCTACAGGGCACTACGAGCAGTACTTC
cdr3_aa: CASSVATGHYEQYF

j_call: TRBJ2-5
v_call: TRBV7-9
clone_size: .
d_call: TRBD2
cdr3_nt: TGTGCCAGCAGCCCTAGCGGGGGGAGAGAGACCCAGTACTTC
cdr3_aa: CASSPSGGRETQYF

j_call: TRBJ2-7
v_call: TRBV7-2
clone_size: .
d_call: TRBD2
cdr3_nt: TGTGCCAGCAGCGTACGAGCGGGGGAAAGGGAGCAGTACTTC
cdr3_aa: CASSVRAGEREQYF

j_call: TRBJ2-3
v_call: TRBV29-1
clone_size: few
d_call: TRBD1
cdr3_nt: TGCAGCGTTACCCAGGGGGCAGATACGCAGTATTTT
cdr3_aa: CSVTQGADTQYF

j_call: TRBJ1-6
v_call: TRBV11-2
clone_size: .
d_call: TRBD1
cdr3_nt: TGTGCCAGCAGCTTAGGACAGGGAAGCAATTCACCCCTCCACTTT
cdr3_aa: CASSLGQGSNSPLHF

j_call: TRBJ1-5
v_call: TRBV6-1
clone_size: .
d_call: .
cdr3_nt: TGTGCCAGCAGTGAAGTGAGGCAGCCCCAGCATTTT
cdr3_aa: CASSEVRQPQHF

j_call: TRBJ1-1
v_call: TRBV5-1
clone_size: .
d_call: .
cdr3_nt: TGCGCCAGCAAGCTGACAGCCAACACTGAAGCTTTCTTT
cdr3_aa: CASKLTANTEAFF

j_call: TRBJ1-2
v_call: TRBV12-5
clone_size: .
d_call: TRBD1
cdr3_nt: TGTGCTAGTGGCCCGACAGGGTGGTATGGCTACACCTTC
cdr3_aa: CASGPTGWYGYTF

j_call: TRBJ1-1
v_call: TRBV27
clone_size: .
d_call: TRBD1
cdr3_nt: TGTGCCAGCAGCAGGGACAGACGGAACACTGAAGCTTTCTTT
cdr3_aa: CASSRDRRNTEAFF

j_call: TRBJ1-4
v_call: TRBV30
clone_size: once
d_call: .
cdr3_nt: TGTGCCTGGAGTGTCCAGAGGGCCGAAAAACTGTTTTTT
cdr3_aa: CAWSVQRAEKLFF

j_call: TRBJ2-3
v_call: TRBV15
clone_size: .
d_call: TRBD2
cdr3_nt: TGTGCCACCAGTAATAGCGGGGGGGGACTGAGCACAGATACGCAGTATTTT
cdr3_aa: CATSNSGGGLSTDTQYF

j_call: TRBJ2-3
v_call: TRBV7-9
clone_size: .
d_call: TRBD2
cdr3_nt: TGTGCCAGCAGCTTAATCGCGCGGGGGGCCACAGATACGCAGTATTTT
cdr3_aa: CASSLIARGATDTQYF

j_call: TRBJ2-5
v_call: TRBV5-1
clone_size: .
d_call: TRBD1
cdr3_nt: TGCGCCAGCAGCGCGGGCCTGGACAGGGTCCAACAGACCCAGTACTTC
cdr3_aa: CASSAGLDRVQQTQYF

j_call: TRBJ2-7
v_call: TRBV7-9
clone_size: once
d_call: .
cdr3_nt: TGTGCCAGCAGTCCCGACAGTGTCTACGAGCAGTACTTC
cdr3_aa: CASSPDSVYEQYF

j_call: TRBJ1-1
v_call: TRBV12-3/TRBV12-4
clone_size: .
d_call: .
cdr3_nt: TGTGCCAGCAGTAAGGGGTACACTGAAGCTTTCTTT
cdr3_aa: CASSKGYTEAFF

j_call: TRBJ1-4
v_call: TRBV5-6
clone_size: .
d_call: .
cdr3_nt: TGTGCCAGCAGCTTGGTACGGGGGGCTTCTGAAAAACTGTTTTTT
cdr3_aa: CASSLVRGASEKLFF

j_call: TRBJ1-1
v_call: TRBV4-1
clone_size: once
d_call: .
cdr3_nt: TGCGCCAGCAGGGGGGGGCTAAGGGGCACTGAAGCTTTCTTT
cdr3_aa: CASRGGLRGTEAFF

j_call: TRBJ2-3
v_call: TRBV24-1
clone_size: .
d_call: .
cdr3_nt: TGTGCCACCTCCCGCGGGACTAGCACAGATACGCAGTATTTT
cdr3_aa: CATSRGTSTDTQYF

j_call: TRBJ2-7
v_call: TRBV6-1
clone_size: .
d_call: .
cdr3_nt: TGTGCCAGCAGGGAATACCCCCGTGAGAGCTACGAGCAGTACTTC
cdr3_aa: CASREYPRESYEQYF

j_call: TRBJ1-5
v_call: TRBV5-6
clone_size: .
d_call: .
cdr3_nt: TGTGCCAGCAGCTTTTTTGGGGACTATAGCAATCAGCCCCAGCATTTT
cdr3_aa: CASSFFGDYSNQPQHF

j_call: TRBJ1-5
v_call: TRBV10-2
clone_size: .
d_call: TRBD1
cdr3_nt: TGCGCCAGCAGTGAGTCAGGGGGCCATCAGCCCCAGCATTTT
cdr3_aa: CASSESGGHQPQHF

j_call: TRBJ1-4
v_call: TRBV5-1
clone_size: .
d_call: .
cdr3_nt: TGCGCCAGCACCGCGGACAGCTCGGATGAAAAACTGTTTTTT
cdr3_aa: CASTADSSDEKLFF

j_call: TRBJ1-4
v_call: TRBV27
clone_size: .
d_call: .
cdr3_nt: TGTGCCAGCAGTTTAGGGGCAGCCTCTTCTAATGAAAAACTGTTTTTT
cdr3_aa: CASSLGAASSNEKLFF

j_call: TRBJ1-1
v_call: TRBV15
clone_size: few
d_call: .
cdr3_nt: TGTGCCACCAGCCACAGCCTGAACACTGAAGCTTTCTTT
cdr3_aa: CATSHSLNTEAFF

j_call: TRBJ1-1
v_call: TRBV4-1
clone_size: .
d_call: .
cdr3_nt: TGCGCCAGCACAGGTGAAAGTGAAGCTTTCTTT
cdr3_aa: CASTGESEAFF

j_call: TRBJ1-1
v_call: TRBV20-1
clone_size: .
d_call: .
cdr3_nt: TGCAGTGCTATATCACAGATTGAAGCTTTCTTT
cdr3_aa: CSAISQIEAFF

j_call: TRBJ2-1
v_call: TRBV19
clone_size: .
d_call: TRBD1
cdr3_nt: TGTGCCACCGAGCTCGGGACAGAGTATTACAATGAGCAGTTCTTC
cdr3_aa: CATELGTEYYNEQFF

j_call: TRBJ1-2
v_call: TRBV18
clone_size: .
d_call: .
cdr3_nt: TGTGCCAGCTCACCGGGAAATGCAGGGAGGCCCTATGGCTACACCTTC
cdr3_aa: CASSPGNAGRPYGYTF

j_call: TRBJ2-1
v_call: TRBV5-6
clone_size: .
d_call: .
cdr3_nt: TGTGCCAGCAGCAGGGGTGCAGAGCAGTTCTTC
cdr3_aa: CASSRGAEQFF

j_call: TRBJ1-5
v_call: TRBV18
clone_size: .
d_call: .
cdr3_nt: TGTGCCAGCTCACTGGGCCCGGGGGACCAGCCCCAGCATTTT
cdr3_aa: CASSLGPGDQPQHF

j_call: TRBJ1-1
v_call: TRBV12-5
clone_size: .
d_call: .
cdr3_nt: TGTGCTAGTGCCCTGCGGGGGCCCCCGGGGGCTGAAGCTTTCTTT
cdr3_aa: CASALRGPPGAEAFF

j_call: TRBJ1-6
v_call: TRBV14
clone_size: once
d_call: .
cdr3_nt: TGTGCCAGCAGCCAAGCCCGGGTTCATTCACCCCTCCACTTT
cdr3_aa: CASSQARVHSPLHF

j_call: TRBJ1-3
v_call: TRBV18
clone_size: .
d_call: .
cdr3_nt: TGTGCCAGCTCATCCCGGCAGGCCACCACGGACACCATATATTTT
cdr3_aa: CASSSRQATTDTIYF

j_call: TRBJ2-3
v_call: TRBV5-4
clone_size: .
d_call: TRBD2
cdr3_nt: TGTGCCAGCATGGGCGGGGGGGACCGGGATACGCAGTATTTT
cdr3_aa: CASMGGGDRDTQYF

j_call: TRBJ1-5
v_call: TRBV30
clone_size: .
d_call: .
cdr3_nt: TGTGCCTGGAGTGTACGGCAGGTTGAGCCCCAGCATTTT
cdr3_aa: CAWSVRQVEPQHF

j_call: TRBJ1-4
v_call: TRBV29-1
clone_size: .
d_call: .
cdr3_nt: TGCAGCGTGACGAGGTCGGGGAATGAAAAACTGTTTTTT
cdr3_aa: CSVTRSGNEKLFF

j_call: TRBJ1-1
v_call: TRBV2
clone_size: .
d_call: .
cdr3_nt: TGTGCCAGCGGGCAGCTGAACACTGAAGCTTTCTTT
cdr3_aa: CASGQLNTEAFF

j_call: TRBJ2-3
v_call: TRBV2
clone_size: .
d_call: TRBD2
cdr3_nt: TGTGCCAGCGCGGGGGATAGCACAGATACGCAGTATTTT
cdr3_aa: CASAGDSTDTQYF

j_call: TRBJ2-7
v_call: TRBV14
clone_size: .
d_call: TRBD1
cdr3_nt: TGTGCCAGCAGCCCAAGGACAGGGACCTACGAGCAGTACTTC
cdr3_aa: CASSPRTGTYEQYF

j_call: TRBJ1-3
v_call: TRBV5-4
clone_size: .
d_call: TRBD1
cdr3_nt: TGTGCCAGCAGCTGGGGACAGGGAGTTGGAAACACCATATATTTT
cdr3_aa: CASSWGQGVGNTIYF

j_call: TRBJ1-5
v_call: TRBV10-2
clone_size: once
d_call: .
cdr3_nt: TGCGCCAGCAGAAGCCCAGGAGGTCCCAATCAGCCCCAGCATTTT
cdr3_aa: CASRSPGGPNQPQHF

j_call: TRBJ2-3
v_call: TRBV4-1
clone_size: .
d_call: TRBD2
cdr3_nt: TGCGCCAGCAGCCTTGATCGGACTAGCGGGGCCACAGATACGCAGTATTTT
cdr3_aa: CASSLDRTSGATDTQYF

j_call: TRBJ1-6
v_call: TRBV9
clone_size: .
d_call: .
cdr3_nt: TGTGCCAGCAGCCGGGGGGGGAATATGAATTCACCCCTCCACTTT
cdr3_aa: CASSRGGNMNSPLHF

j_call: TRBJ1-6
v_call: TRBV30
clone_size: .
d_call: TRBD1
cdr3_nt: TGTGCCTGGAGTGTACAGGGGCGCTCACCCCTCCACTTT
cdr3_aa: CAWSVQGRSPLHF

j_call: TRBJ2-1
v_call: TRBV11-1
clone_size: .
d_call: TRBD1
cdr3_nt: TGTGCCAGCGCCATCTCCGGGACAGCCTACAATGAGCAGTTCTTC
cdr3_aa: CASAISGTAYNEQFF

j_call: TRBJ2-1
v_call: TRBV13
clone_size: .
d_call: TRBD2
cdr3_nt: TGTGCCAGCAGCTTAGGGGCGGCGGGGGGATCCTACAATGAGCAGTTCTTC
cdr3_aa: CASSLGAAGGSYNEQFF

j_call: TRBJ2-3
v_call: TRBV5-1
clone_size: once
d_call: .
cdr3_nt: TGCGCCAGCAGCTTGGACCCCCAGACAGATACGCAGTATTTT
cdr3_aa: CASSLDPQTDTQYF

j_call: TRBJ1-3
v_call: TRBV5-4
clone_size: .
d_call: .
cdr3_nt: TGTGCCAGCAGCCCGCTTAACACCCAAGGGAGCACCATATATTTT
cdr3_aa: CASSPLNTQGSTIYF